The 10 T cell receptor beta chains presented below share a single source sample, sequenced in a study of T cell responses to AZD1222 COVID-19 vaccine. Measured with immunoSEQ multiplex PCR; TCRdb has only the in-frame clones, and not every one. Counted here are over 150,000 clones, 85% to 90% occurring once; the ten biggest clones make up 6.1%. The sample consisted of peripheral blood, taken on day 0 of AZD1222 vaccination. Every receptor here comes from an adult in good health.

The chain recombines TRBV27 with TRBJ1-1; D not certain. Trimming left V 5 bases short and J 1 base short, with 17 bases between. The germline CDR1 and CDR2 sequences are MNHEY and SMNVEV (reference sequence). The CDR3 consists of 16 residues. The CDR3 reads CASSEIFVGGNTEAFF. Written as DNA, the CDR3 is TGTGCCAGCAGTGAGATTTTCGTGGGCGGGAACACTGAAGCTTTCTTT.

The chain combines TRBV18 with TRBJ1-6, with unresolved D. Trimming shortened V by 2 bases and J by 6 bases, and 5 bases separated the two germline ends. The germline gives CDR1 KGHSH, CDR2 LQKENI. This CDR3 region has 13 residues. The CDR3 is CASSPASNSPLHF. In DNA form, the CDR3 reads TGTGCCAGCTCACCAGCCAGTAATTCACCCCTCCACTTT.

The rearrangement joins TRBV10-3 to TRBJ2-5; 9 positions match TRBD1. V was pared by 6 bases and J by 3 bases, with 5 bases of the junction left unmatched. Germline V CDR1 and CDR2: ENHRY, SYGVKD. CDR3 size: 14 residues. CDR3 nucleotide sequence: TGTGCCATCAGGGAACAGGGGGCGAAAGAGACCCAGTACTTC. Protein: CAIREQGAKETQYF.

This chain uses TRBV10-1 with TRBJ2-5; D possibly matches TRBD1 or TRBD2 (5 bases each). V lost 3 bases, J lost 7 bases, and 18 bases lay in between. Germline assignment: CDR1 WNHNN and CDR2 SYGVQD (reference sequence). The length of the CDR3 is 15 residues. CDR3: CASSESGPGQRTQYF. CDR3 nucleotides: TGCGCCAGCAGTGAATCTGGCCCGGGGCAAAGGACCCAGTACTTC.

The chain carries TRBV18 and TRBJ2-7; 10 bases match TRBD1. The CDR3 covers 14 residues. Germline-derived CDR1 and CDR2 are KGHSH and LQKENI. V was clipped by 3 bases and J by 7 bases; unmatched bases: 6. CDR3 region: CASSPGQGIWEQYF. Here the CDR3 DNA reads TGTGCCAGCTCACCGGGACAGGGGATTTGGGAGCAGTACTTC. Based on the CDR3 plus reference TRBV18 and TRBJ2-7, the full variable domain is NAGVMQNPRHLVRRRGQEARLRCSPMKGHSHVYWYRQLPEEGLKFMVYLQKENIIDESGMPKERFSAEFPKEGPSILRIQQVVRGDSAAYFCASSPGQGIWEQYFGPGTRLTVT.

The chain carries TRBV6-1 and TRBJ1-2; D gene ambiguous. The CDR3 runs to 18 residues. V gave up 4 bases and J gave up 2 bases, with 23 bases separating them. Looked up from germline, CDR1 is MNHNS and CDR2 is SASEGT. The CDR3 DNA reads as TGTGCCAGCAGTGCCCCAAGGAGGGCCGAACGGGGAAACTATGGCTACACCTTC. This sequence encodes CASSAPRRAERGNYGYTF.

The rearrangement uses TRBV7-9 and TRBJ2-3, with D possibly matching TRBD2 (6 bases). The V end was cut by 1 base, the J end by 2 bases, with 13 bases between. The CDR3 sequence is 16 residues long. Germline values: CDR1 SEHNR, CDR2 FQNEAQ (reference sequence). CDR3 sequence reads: CASSLDGGTVTDTQYF. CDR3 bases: TGTGCCAGCAGCTTAGATGGGGGGACGGTCACAGATACGCAGTATTTT.

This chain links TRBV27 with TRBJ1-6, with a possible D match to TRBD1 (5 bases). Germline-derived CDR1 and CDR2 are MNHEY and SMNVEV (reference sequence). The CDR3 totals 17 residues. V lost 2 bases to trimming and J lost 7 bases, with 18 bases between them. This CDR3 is CASSLQLIGGENSPLHF. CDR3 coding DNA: TGTGCCAGCAGTTTACAACTCATTGGGGGGGAGAATTCACCCCTCCACTTT.

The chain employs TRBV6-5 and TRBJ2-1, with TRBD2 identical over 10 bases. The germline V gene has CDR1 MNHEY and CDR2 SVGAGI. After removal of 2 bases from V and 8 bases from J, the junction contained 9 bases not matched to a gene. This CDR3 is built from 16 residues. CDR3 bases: TGTGCCAGCAGTTACCGGGCTAGCGGGAGTAAAGATGAGCAGTTCTTC. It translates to CASSYRASGSKDEQFF.

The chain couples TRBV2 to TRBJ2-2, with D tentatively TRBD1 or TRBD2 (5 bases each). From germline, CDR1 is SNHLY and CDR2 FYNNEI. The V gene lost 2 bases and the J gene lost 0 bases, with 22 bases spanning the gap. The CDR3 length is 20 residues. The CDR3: CASSELGPIAMGTNTGELFF. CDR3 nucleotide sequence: TGTGCCAGCAGTGAACTGGGACCCATCGCAATGGGGACGAACACCGGGGAGCTGTTTTTT.